A single sample gave rise to the 9 T cell receptor beta chains below, sequenced in a study of T cells after yellow fever vaccination. TCRdb re-called the 5' RACE reads through MiXCR, storing one row per CDR3 protein. This sample has some 110,000 distinct CDR3 sequences, with about 7.2% found just once. Sample: CD4+ T cells sorted from PBMCs, taken more than 40 days after the first yellow fever vaccination. These receptors all come from a man aged 18 to 29 who received the YFV17D yellow fever vaccine.

This clonotype appeared many times. This chain joins TRBV5-1 and TRBJ2-2, with D perhaps matching TRBD2 (5 bases). The CDR3 loop spans 15 amino acids. V lost 1 base, J lost 5 bases, and 12 bases lay in between. Germline V gene data show CDR1 as SGHRS and CDR2 as YFSETQ. The CDR3 reads CASSLYGDATGELFF. As DNA, the CDR3 is TGCGCCAGCAGCTTGTACGGGGATGCGACCGGGGAGCTGTTTTTT.

This clonotype has a handful of counts. The genes are TRBV7-9 and TRBJ1-6; possibly TRBD1 for D (6 bases). Germline CDR1 and CDR2: SEHNR and FQNEAQ (reference sequence). The V gene lost 5 bases and the J gene lost 7 bases, with 6 bases spanning the gap. The CDR3 length is 12 residues. The CDR3 DNA reads as TGTGCCAGCAGCGGACAGAATTCACCCCTCCACTTT. It encodes CASSGQNSPLHF.

This clonotype occurred a few times. The chain recombines TRBV7-9 with TRBJ1-6, with 9 bases lining up with TRBD1. This CDR3 has 16 amino acids. From germline, CDR1 is SEHNR and CDR2 FQNEAQ (reference sequence). V lost 5 bases to trimming and J lost 7 bases; unmatched junction nucleotides: 9. CDR3 DNA sequence: TGTGCCAGCAGCCCGAGGACAGGGGAACGCAATTCACCCCTCCACTTT. It codes for CASSPRTGERNSPLHF.

The table lists this clonotype with many counts. This rearrangement joins TRBV9 to TRBJ1-1, with no clear D. Trimming cost V 3 bases and J 4 bases, with 10 bases left between them. The germline V gene encodes CDR1 SGDLS and CDR2 YYNGEE. This CDR3 contains 13 residues. For the CDR3, the DNA is TGTGCCAGCAGCGCCGGGTCGAGCACTGAAGCTTTCTTT. It encodes CASSAGSSTEAFF.

This clonotype has ten or more counts. The chain recombines TRBV5-1 with TRBJ2-5, with 10 bases fitting TRBD1. The CDR3 sequence is 16 residues long. Germline CDR1 reads SGHRS; CDR2 reads YFSETQ. V gave up 0 bases and J gave up 4 bases; unmatched junction bases: 6. CDR3 loop: CASSLAGGTGVETQYF. The CDR3 DNA sequence: TGCGCCAGCAGCTTGGCTGGCGGGACAGGGGTAGAGACCCAGTACTTC.

In this sample, this clonotype turned up many times. This rearrangement joins TRBV5-1 to TRBJ2-7, with 11 bases that match TRBD2. Germline-derived CDR1 and CDR2 are SGHRS and YFSETQ. This CDR3 contains 16 residues. Trimming cost V 0 bases and J 2 bases; bases outside gene matches: 4. CDR3 sequence (DNA): TGCGCCAGCAGCTTGGCCCTAGCGGGGGGCCCCTACGAGCAGTACTTC. It encodes CASSLALAGGPYEQYF.

This clonotype was seen a handful of times. The chain joins TRBV28 to TRBJ2-3, with unresolved D. Deletions cut 8 bases from V and 2 bases from J, with 17 bases between. The CDR3 contains 15 residues. The germline gives CDR1 MDHEN, CDR2 SYDVKM. The CDR3 DNA is TGTGCCAGCCAGTACCCCACCGACTTCACAGATACGCAGTATTTT. Protein product: CASQYPTDFTDTQYF.

Many counts were recorded for this clonotype. V is TRBV27 and J is TRBJ1-2; 9 nucleotides align to TRBD1. This CDR3 is built from 15 residues. With 6 bases clipped from V and 6 bases from J, the junction kept 11 bases outside the gene matches. Germline values: CDR1 MNHEY, CDR2 SMNVEV (reference sequence). CDR3 coding DNA: TGTGCCAGCAGACCACGGGACAGGGCATTTGATGGCTACACCTTC. Protein: CASRPRDRAFDGYTF.

This clonotype came up many times. V usage is TRBV5-1 and J usage is TRBJ2-5; D is uncertain. The germline CDR1 and CDR2 sequences are SGHRS and YFSETQ. The CDR3 is 15 amino acids. V was shortened by 4 bases and J by 2 bases, with 15 bases between the two germline ends. The CDR3 loop reads CASSPLAEAQETQYF. The CDR3 region has the DNA TGCGCCAGCAGCCCCCTCGCGGAAGCACAAGAGACCCAGTACTTC.